This T cell receptor (beta chain) was recovered during a study of cytomegalovirus exposure and HLA in healthy donors. Findings of the study overall: In a later analysis, donors in an Asian-associated ancestry cluster reportedly had fewer N-insertions in productive TCRs than the cohort mean. As a later analysis showed, several of the most significant clusters appeared to be linked to common viral pathogens.

As for this clone: The antigen is not known.

Primers: 60 Vbeta forward and 13 Jbeta reverse. Here immunoSEQ multiplex PCR was the method, and the copy in TCRdb shows in-frame clones only, minus some. The profile shows 150,000 to 200,000 clones, almost 85% of them singletons. All donors participated as healthy donors of bone marrow. The V gene's germline CDR1 is WSHSY and CDR2 SAAADI. This CDR3 has 15 residues. V lost 7 bases and J lost 7; bases outside the gene matches: 9. The gene calls are TRBV10-2 and TRBJ2-7, with 14 bases identical to TRBD2. Sequenced material: PBMCs. The clonotype comes from a woman aged 45-59 years in good health and CMV-seronegative. The CDR3 DNA reads TGCGCCAGCATTCAAGGGACTAGCGGGAGAGCAGAGCAGTACTTC. Translated: CASIQGTSGRAEQYF.